This TCR beta chain was captured by sequencing in a study of OX40 agonist ivuxolimab in advanced cancers. The protocol was immunoSEQ multiplex PCR, while the TCRdb copy is restricted to in-frame clones and leaves out a portion. The profile covers around 61,000 clones, with approximately 78% appearing a single time and around 5% taken by the ten largest. The V end lost 3 bases, the J end lost 1 base, and 7 bases lay between the germline ends. CDR1 and CDR2 (germline): KGHSH, LQKENI. This CDR3 comprises 14 residues. This clonotype originated in an adult with an advanced solid tumor such as melanoma, head and neck, liver or kidney cancer. The rearrangement links TRBV18 to TRBJ1-5, with no clear D. Specimen: CD4+ or CD8+ T cells sorted from blood, collected in a trial of the OX40 agonist ivuxolimab. The CDR3 reads CASSPDISNQPQHF. The CDR3 bases are TGTGCCAGCTCACCCGACATCAGCAATCAGCCCCAGCATTTT. The full variable domain, completed using reference TRBV18 and TRBJ1-5, is NAGVMQNPRHLVRRRGQEARLRCSPMKGHSHVYWYRQLPEEGLKFMVYLQKENIIDESGMPKERFSAEFPKEGPSILRIQQVVRGDSAAYFCASSPDISNQPQHFGDGTRLSIL.